These T cell receptor beta chains were read from a single sample in a study of T-cell reconstitution after alpha-beta-depleted transplantation in children. TCRdb reanalysed the PCR reads using MiXCR and keeps one entry per CDR3 protein. The sample has almost 500,000 distinct CDR3 sequences, under 15% seen once. The sequencing used PBMCs from the stem cell graft donor, collected from the stem cell graft. These receptors all stem from a human donor who donated a stem cell graft to a child with combined immunodeficiency. Each CDR3 is given with its conserved first and last residue. Clone size is given for some rows only: seen once, a few or many times, or a class if the clone is expanded.

V: TRBV7-9
length: 14
J: TRBJ2-1
size: few
CDR3: CASSLNLPGNEQFF

V: TRBV4-1
length: 19
J: TRBJ2-1
size: few
CDR3: CASSQDQQVGGIGYNEQFF

V: TRBV28
length: 16
J: TRBJ2-7
size: many
CDR3: CASSLFTTGGGQEQYF

V: TRBV7-2
length: 13
J: TRBJ2-7
size: few
CDR3: CASSLVAARGQYF

V: TRBV20-1
length: 15
J: TRBJ1-2
size: few
CDR3: CSARGGAADHYGYTF

V: TRBV20-1
length: 16
J: TRBJ2-1
size: many
CDR3: CSARTRQGKSYNEQFF

V: TRBV9
length: 15
J: TRBJ2-7
size: many
CDR3: CASSRGLAGSGEQYF

V: TRBV27
length: 15
J: TRBJ1-2
size: many
CDR3: CASSLHRDLNYGYTF

V: TRBV5-1
length: 15
J: TRBJ1-3
size: few
CDR3: CASSLGPGGGNTIYF

V: TRBV20-1
length: 14
J: TRBJ1-2
size: -
CDR3: CSASRTDQPYGYTF

V: TRBV6-5
length: 16
J: TRBJ2-6
size: -
CDR3: CASSSTRSSGANVLTF